This TCR beta chain was retrieved from a study of blood T cell repertoires in COVID-19. Study context: Both acute and convalescent COVID-19 samples were obtained from the United States, Italy and Spain.

With regard to this clone: One junction end disagrees with the germline gene, perhaps due to a read error.

Here immunoSEQ multiplex PCR was the method, and the copy in TCRdb shows in-frame clones only, minus some. In the table there are approximately 49,000 clones, about 71% of which are singletons. The CDR3 is made up of 15 amino acids. The germline V gene has CDR1 MNHEY and CDR2 SMNVEV (reference sequence). This clonotype was sampled from an older woman with acute or convalescent COVID-19. What was sequenced was peripheral blood. This chain links TRBV27 with TRBJ2-7, with 8 bases identical to TRBD1. The CDR3 DNA is TGTGCCAGCAGATTATCTGACAGGGGTTTATACGAGCAGTACTTC. This gives the protein CASRLSDRGLYEQYF.